Below are 11 T cell receptor beta chains sequenced from a single sample in a study of cytomegalovirus exposure and HLA in healthy donors. The PCR had 60 Vbeta and 13 Jbeta primers. Using immunoSEQ multiplex PCR, the repertoire was profiled, and TCRdb retains in-frame clones only, with some absent. The profile shows some 150,000 clones, approximately 81% of them singletons. Sequencing used PBMCs. The receptors originated from a young woman in good health and CMV-seropositive.

This sequence joins TRBV6-6 and TRBJ1-1; tentatively, D is TRBD1 (6 bases). Trimming removed 0 bases at V and 5 bases at J, with 10 bases between. The length of the CDR3 is 14 residues. CDR1 is MNHNY and CDR2 is SVGAGI in the germline V gene (reference sequence). The CDR3 DNA reads TGTGCCAGCAGTTACTCGGGGAGGGGGACTGAAGCTTTCTTT. This encodes CASSYSGRGTEAFF.

This clone is a singleton in its sample. The chain recombines TRBV4-1 with TRBJ1-2; 9 nucleotides align to TRBD1. The CDR3 is 18 residues long. In germline, CDR1 is MGHRA, CDR2 YSYEKL. V was clipped by 4 bases and J by 6 bases; unmatched bases: 18. In DNA form, the CDR3 reads TGCGCCAGCAGCCGAGGAAGGACAGGGGACCCCTCCAGGGATGGCTACACCTTC. It yields the protein CASSRGRTGDPSRDGYTF.

This chain joins TRBV2 and TRBJ2-2; TRBD1 aligns across 7 bases. The CDR3 has 15 residues. V lost 5 bases to trimming and J lost 4 bases; unmatched junction nucleotides: 7. Per germline, CDR1 SNHLY and CDR2 FYNNEI. CDR3 DNA: TGTGCCAGCAGTACCCGCGACAGGGCCACCGGGGAGCTGTTTTTT. Translation gives CASSTRDRATGELFF.

In its sample, this clone was seen a few times. V gene TRBV27 combines with J gene TRBJ2-4; D not resolved. CDR1 and CDR2 (germline): MNHEY, SMNVEV (reference sequence). V lost 4 bases, J lost 0 bases, and 10 bases lay in between. The CDR3 runs to 15 residues. CDR3 sequence (DNA): TGTGCCAGCAGTTCTGGTACAGAAGCCAAAAACATTCAGTACTTC. Protein product: CASSSGTEAKNIQYF.

This clone was observed a few times. This CDR3 is CASSSLTNQPQHF. In nucleotides, the CDR3 is TGTGCCAGCAGCTCTCTCACTAATCAGCCCCAGCATTTT. The chain combines TRBV9 with TRBJ1-5; D unclear. The CDR3 sequence is 13 residues long. Germline-derived CDR1 and CDR2 are SGDLS and YYNGEE. Trimming pared 4 bases from V and 4 bases from J, leaving 9 bases between.

The gene calls are TRBV30 and TRBJ1-1, with D unresolved. The CDR3 loop spans 11 amino acids. Trimming took 5 bases from V and 6 from J, leaving 10 bases between them. CDR1 and CDR2 (germline): GTSNPN, SVGIG (reference sequence). This chain's CDR3 is CAWGTRPEAFF. The CDR3 DNA reads TGTGCCTGGGGAACTAGGCCTGAAGCTTTCTTT.

The chain uses TRBV25-1 and TRBJ1-6, with a possible D match to TRBD1 (5 bases). The CDR3 consists of 13 residues. The V gene's germline CDR1 is MGHDK and CDR2 SYGVNS. Deletions cut 4 bases from V and 8 bases from J, with 9 bases between. This CDR3 is CASSVGGDSPLHF. CDR3 DNA: TGTGCCAGCAGTGTGGGGGGGGATTCACCCCTCCACTTT.

The CDR3 sequence: CASRAGTGDNSPLHF. In DNA, the CDR3 is TGTGCCAGCAGGGCAGGGACAGGGGATAATTCACCCCTCCACTTT. The gene calls are TRBV27 and TRBJ1-6; TRBD1 agrees at 10 bases. V dropped 6 bases and J dropped 5; count of bases not matched to a gene: 4. Germline CDR1 reads MNHEY; CDR2 reads SMNVEV (reference sequence). This CDR3 is built from 15 residues.

This sequence joins TRBV13 and TRBJ2-1; a possible D gene is TRBD1 (6 bases). The CDR3 is made up of 13 amino acids. Between the trimmed V and J ends, which lost 5 bases and 7 bases, there was a span of 12 bases. Looked up from germline, CDR1 is PRHDT and CDR2 is FYEKMQ (reference sequence). The CDR3 DNA is TGTGCCAGCAGCCTACAGGGAAGTAATGAGCAGTTCTTC. Translation gives CASSLQGSNEQFF.

This clone appeared a single time. This sequence joins TRBV7-8 and TRBJ2-7, with a tentative D call TRBD1 (5 bases). Germline CDR1 SGHVS, CDR2 FQNEAQ. The CDR3 spans 14 residues. Trimming removed 4 bases at V and 7 bases at J, with 17 bases between. The CDR3 loop reads CASSWGSTVLEQYF. DNA for the CDR3: TGTGCCAGCAGCTGGGGTTCGACAGTGTTAGAGCAGTACTTC.

This chain links TRBV19 with TRBJ1-5, with 7 bases that match TRBD1. Germline V gene lookup returns CDR1 LNHDA and CDR2 SQIVND (reference sequence). The CDR3 runs 15 residues. Trimming took 5 bases from V and 0 from J; bases not matched to a gene: 4. The CDR3 loop is CASSSRDSSNQPQHF. CDR3 DNA: TGTGCCAGTAGTTCCCGGGACAGTAGCAATCAGCCCCAGCATTTT.